This is a list of T cell receptor beta chains from one sample in a study of control samples from healthy donors and cancer patients. Measured with immunoSEQ multiplex PCR; TCRdb has only the in-frame clones, and not every one. The sample records about 120,000 clones, roughly 92% being singletons. The sequenced sample consisted of blood. The receptor source for this set is a man under 40 in good health. The CDR3 runs from the conserved cysteine through the conserved F or W. A D gene is named only where the DNA matches it firmly. Part of the rows lack a size; the others show once, few, many or a class for expanded clones.

.	TRBV28	14	once	TRBJ1-4	CASKRVATNEKLFF	TGTGCCTCGAAGCGCGTGGCAACTAATGAAAAACTGTTTTTT
.	TRBV7-9	16	.	TRBJ1-4	CASSPSSGVTNEKLFF	TGTGCCAGCAGTCCGTCATCAGGGGTGACTAATGAAAAACTGTTTTTT
.	TRBV14	15	.	TRBJ1-6	CASTPSGAGNSPLHF	TGTGCCAGCACCCCCTCGGGGGCCGGTAATTCACCCCTCCACTTT
TRBD1	TRBV6-6	16	.	TRBJ1-5	CASTQTGTFFLEPQHF	TGTGCCAGCACCCAGACAGGGACATTTTTTCTGGAGCCCCAGCATTTT
.	TRBV27	14	.	TRBJ1-2	CASSFLKGTDGYTF	TGTGCCAGCAGTTTCCTAAAGGGGACGGATGGCTACACCTTC
.	TRBV7-8	15	.	TRBJ1-5	CASSYRGTGNQPQHF	TGTGCCAGCAGCTACCGGGGGACGGGCAATCAGCCCCAGCATTTT
.	TRBV18	17	.	TRBJ1-5	CASSPYREMESNQPQHF	TGTGCCAGCTCACCCTACAGGGAGATGGAGAGCAATCAGCCCCAGCATTTT
.	TRBV28	15	.	TRBJ2-1	CASSFAGKSYNEQFF	TGTGCCAGCAGTTTCGCGGGAAAGAGCTACAATGAGCAGTTCTTC
.	TRBV6-4	13	.	TRBJ1-5	CASSMWGDQPQHF	TGTGCCAGCAGTATGTGGGGCGATCAGCCCCAGCATTTT
.	TRBV28	14	.	TRBJ1-4	CASSSKQENEKLFF	TGTGCCAGCAGTTCAAAGCAAGAGAATGAAAAACTGTTTTTT
.	TRBV28	13	.	TRBJ2-7	CASSLGGLGYQYF	TGTGCCAGCAGTTTAGGGGGGCTGGGGTACCAGTACTTC
TRBD2	TRBV5-1	16	.	TRBJ2-1	CASREKAGDQYNEQFF	TGCGCCAGCAGAGAGAAAGCGGGGGATCAATACAATGAGCAGTTCTTC
TRBD1	TRBV15	16	.	TRBJ2-2	CATSPDRALNTGELFF	TGTGCCACCAGTCCTGACAGGGCCCTCAACACCGGGGAGCTGTTTTTT
.	TRBV7-6	14	.	TRBJ2-2	CASSSQTGTGELFF	TGTGCCAGCAGCTCTCAGACCGGGACCGGGGAGCTGTTTTTT
TRBD1	TRBV5-6	15	.	TRBJ1-1	CASSPPSQGDTEAFF	TGTGCCAGCAGCCCACCGTCACAGGGGGACACTGAAGCTTTCTTT
TRBD1	TRBV7-8	15	.	TRBJ1-2	CASSLEWDSNYGYTF	TGTGCCAGCAGCTTAGAATGGGACAGTAACTATGGCTACACCTTC
.	TRBV7-2	13	.	TRBJ1-1	CASRPWGGTEAFF	TGTGCCAGCAGGCCGTGGGGGGGGACTGAAGCTTTCTTT
.	TRBV2	13	.	TRBJ1-2	CASSGETPSGYTF	TGTGCCAGCAGTGGGGAGACCCCCAGCGGCTACACCTTC
.	TRBV9	17	.	TRBJ1-4	CASSAHSGGPMGEKLFF	TGTGCCAGCAGCGCCCACTCGGGTGGGCCAATGGGTGAAAAACTGTTTTTT
TRBD2	TRBV6-5	12	.	TRBJ2-1	CASRTSGGPQFF	TGTGCCAGCAGGACTAGCGGGGGGCCTCAGTTCTTC
.	TRBV12-5	16	once	TRBJ1-2	CASGLSRGRRDYGYTF	TGTGCTAGTGGTTTATCAAGGGGGAGACGCGACTATGGCTACACCTTC
.	TRBV18	14	.	TRBJ1-4	CASSPPGAGEKLFF	TGTGCCAGCTCACCACCAGGGGCTGGTGAAAAACTGTTTTTT
TRBD1	TRBV5-4	13	.	TRBJ2-7	CASSEGAGYEQYF	TGTGCCAGCAGCGAGGGGGCCGGATACGAGCAGTACTTC
.	TRBV5-4	12	.	TRBJ1-1	CASSPGRTEAFF	TGTGCCAGCAGCCCGGGCCGTACTGAAGCTTTCTTT
.	TRBV2	14	.	TRBJ1-4	CASRRRQNNEKLFF	TGTGCCAGCAGGAGGCGGCAGAACAATGAAAAACTGTTTTTT
TRBD1	TRBV25-1	12	.	TRBJ1-1	CASSRGRDEAFF	TGTGCCAGCAGCAGGGGGCGCGATGAAGCTTTCTTT
.	TRBV6-4	14	.	TRBJ1-2	CASNRKGKDYGYTF	TGTGCCAGCAACCGAAAGGGGAAGGACTATGGCTACACCTTC
.	TRBV5-4	13	.	TRBJ1-1	CASSPGRSTEAFF	TGTGCCAGCAGCCCGGGGCGAAGCACTGAAGCTTTCTTT
.	TRBV19	14	.	TRBJ1-1	CASSIGGGSAEAFF	TGTGCCAGTAGTATAGGCGGGGGGTCCGCTGAAGCTTTCTTT
TRBD2	TRBV2	15	.	TRBJ2-3	CASSRLAADTDTQYF	TGTGCCAGCAGCCGACTAGCGGCCGACACAGATACGCAGTATTTT
TRBD1	TRBV7-9	15	.	TRBJ1-2	CASTASGGVGYGYTF	TGTGCCAGCACCGCCTCAGGGGGGGTAGGGTATGGCTACACCTTC
.	TRBV27	11	.	TRBJ2-5	CASSLSGTQYF	TGTGCCAGCAGTTTATCCGGGACCCAGTACTTC
TRBD1	TRBV9	14	.	TRBJ1-4	CASSGTGNNEKLFF	TGTGCCAGCAGCGGGACAGGGAACAATGAAAAACTGTTTTTT
.	TRBV6-6	15	few	TRBJ1-5	CASSYSTRGNQPQHF	TGTGCCAGCAGTTACTCGACCAGGGGTAATCAGCCCCAGCATTTT
TRBD1	TRBV28	15	.	TRBJ1-5	CASTPGQVSNQPQHF	TGTGCCAGCACCCCAGGACAGGTTAGCAATCAGCCCCAGCATTTT
TRBD2	TRBV19	13	once	TRBJ2-1	CASSIQRGDEQFF	TGTGCCAGTAGTATCCAGCGGGGGGATGAGCAGTTCTTC
TRBD1	TRBV11-2	13	.	TRBJ1-1	CASSFQGDTEAFF	TGTGCCAGCAGCTTTCAGGGGGACACTGAAGCTTTCTTT
.	TRBV19	15	once	TRBJ1-5	CASSTTGLGNQPQHF	TGTGCCAGTAGCACCACAGGGCTGGGCAATCAGCCCCAGCATTTT
.	TRBV27	15	.	TRBJ1-4	CASSAQWGLGEKLFF	TGTGCCAGCAGTGCTCAATGGGGGCTAGGTGAAAAACTGTTTTTT
TRBD1	TRBV5-1	16	.	TRBJ1-2	CASSLEFQGAVYGYTF	TGCGCCAGCAGCTTGGAGTTCCAGGGGGCTGTCTATGGCTACACCTTC
.	TRBV10-3	13	.	TRBJ1-1	CAIRWGMNTEAFF	TGTGCCATCAGATGGGGTATGAACACTGAAGCTTTCTTT
.	TRBV27	13	.	TRBJ1-1	CASSFGQHTEAFF	TGTGCCAGCAGTTTCGGACAGCACACTGAAGCTTTCTTT
TRBD2	TRBV10-3	17	.	TRBJ2-5	CAISESLRGSAEGTQYF	TGTGCCATCAGTGAGTCGTTGCGGGGGAGCGCAGAGGGGACCCAGTACTTC
TRBD1	TRBV3-1/TRBV3-2	17	.	TRBJ1-3	CASSQDQGAFPGNTIYF	TGTGCCAGCAGCCAAGATCAGGGGGCTTTTCCCGGAAACACCATATATTTT
TRBD1	TRBV6-5	16	once	TRBJ2-5	CASSYDEDRERETQYF	TGTGCCAGCAGTTACGATGAGGACAGGGAGAGAGAGACCCAGTACTTC
.	TRBV5-1	13	once	TRBJ2-3	CASTLDSTDTQYF	TGCGCCAGCACCCTCGACAGCACAGATACGCAGTATTTT
.	TRBV7-6	17	.	TRBJ1-4	CASSLGRERVTNEKLFF	TGTGCCAGCAGCTTAGGTCGGGAACGCGTCACTAATGAAAAACTGTTTTTT
TRBD1	TRBV5-1	13	.	TRBJ2-1	CASSPTGDNEQFF	TGCGCCAGCAGCCCGACAGGGGACAATGAGCAGTTCTTC